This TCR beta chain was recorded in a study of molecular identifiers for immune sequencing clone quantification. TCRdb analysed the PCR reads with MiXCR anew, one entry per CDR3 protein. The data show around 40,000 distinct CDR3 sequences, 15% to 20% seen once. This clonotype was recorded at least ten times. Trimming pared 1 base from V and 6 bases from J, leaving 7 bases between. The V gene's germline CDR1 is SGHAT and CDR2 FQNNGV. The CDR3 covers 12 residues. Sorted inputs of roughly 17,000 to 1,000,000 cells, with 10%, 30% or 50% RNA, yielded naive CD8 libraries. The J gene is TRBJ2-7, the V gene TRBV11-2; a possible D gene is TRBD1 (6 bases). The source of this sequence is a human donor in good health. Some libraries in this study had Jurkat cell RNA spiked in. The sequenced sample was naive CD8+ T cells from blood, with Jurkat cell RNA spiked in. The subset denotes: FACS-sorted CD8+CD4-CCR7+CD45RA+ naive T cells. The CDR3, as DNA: TGTGCCAGCAGCTTAGTCAGGGGCGAGCAGTACTTC. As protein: CASSLVRGEQYF.